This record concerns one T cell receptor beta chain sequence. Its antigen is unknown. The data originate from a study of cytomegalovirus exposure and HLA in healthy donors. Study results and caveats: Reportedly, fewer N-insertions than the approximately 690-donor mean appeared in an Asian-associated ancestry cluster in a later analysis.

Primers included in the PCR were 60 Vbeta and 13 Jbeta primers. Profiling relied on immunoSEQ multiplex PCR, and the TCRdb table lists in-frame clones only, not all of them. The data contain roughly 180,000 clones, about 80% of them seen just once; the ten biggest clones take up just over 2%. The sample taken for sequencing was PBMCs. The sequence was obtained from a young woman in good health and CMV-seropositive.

CDR3 sequence: CAWSVGGLTEAFF. CDR3 DNA sequence: TGTGCCTGGAGTGTGGGGGGGCTCACTGAAGCTTTCTTT. This sequence joins TRBV30 and TRBJ1-1; a possible D gene is TRBD1 (6 bases). Trimming cost V 0 bases and J 4 bases, with 9 bases left between them. CDR1 and CDR2 (germline): GTSNPN, SVGIG (reference sequence). CDR3 size: 13 residues.